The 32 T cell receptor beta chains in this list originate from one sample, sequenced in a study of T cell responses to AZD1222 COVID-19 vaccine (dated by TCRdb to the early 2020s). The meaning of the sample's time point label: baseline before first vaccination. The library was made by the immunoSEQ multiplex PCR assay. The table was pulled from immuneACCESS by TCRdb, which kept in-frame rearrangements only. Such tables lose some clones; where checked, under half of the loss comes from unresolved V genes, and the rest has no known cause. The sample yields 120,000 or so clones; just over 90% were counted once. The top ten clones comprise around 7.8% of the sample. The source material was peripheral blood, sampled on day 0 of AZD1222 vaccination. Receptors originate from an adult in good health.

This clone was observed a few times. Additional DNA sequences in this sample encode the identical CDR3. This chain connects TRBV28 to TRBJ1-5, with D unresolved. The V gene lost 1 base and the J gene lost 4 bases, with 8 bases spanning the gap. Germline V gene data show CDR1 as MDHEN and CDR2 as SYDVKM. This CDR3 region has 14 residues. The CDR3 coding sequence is TGTGCCAGCAGTTTATTAGGAGGAAATCAGCCCCAGCATTTT. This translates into CASSLLGGNQPQHF.

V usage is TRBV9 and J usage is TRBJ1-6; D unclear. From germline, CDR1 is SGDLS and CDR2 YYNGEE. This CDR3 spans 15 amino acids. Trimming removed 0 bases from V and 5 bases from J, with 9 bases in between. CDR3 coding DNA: TGTGCCAGCAGCGTAGGTCCTCCTCATAATTCACCCCTCCACTTT. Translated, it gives CASSVGPPHNSPLHF.

The chain's CDR3 is CATSRDGQGSRNQPQHF. Here the CDR3 DNA reads TGTGCCACCAGCAGAGATGGGCAGGGGAGTCGAAATCAGCCCCAGCATTTT. This chain links TRBV15 with TRBJ1-5, with D perhaps matching TRBD1 (6 bases). The CDR3 contains 17 residues. Germline lookup yields CDR1 LNHNV and CDR2 YYDKDF (reference sequence). V was cut by 0 bases and J by 4 bases, with 16 bases left in between.

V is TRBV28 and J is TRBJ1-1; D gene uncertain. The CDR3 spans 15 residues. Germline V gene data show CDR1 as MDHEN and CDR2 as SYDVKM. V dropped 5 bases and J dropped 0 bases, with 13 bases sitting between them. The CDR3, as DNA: TGTGCCAGCAGTCGCGCTTTCTTAATGAACACTGAAGCTTTCTTT. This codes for CASSRAFLMNTEAFF.

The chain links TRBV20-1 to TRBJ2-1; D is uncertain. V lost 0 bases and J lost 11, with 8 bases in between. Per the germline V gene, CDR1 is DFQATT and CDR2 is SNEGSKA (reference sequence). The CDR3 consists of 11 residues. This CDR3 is CSARDPPKQFF. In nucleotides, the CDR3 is TGCAGTGCTAGAGATCCACCCAAGCAGTTCTTC.

CDR3: CASITGGADTGELFF. The CDR3 DNA reads TGTGCCAGCATCACAGGGGGCGCCGACACCGGGGAGCTGTTTTTT. This chain connects TRBV28 to TRBJ2-2, with 9 bases aligning to TRBD1. Germline CDR1 and CDR2: MDHEN and SYDVKM. The CDR3 runs to 15 residues. The V and J ends lost 7 bases and 3 bases, in that order; junction bases with no gene match: 6.

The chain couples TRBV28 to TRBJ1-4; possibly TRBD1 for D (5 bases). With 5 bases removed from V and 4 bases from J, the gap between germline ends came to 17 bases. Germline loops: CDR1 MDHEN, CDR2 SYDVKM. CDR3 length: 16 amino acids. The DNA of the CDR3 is TGTGCCAGCAGTCCGGGGGGGACGGGGATTAATGAAAAACTGTTTTTT. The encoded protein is CASSPGGTGINEKLFF.

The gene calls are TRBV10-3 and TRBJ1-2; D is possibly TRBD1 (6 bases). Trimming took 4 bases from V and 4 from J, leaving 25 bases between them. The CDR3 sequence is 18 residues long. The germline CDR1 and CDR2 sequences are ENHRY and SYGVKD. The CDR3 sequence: CAISATIGRGAGSYGYTF. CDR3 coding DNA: TGTGCCATCAGTGCGACCATTGGACGGGGGGCGGGGAGCTATGGCTACACCTTC.

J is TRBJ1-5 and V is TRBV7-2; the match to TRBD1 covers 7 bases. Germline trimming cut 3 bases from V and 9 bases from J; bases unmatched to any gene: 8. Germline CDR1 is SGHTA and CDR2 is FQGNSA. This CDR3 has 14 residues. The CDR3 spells CASSFWAGGLPQHF. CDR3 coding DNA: TGTGCCAGCAGCTTCTGGGCAGGGGGTCTGCCCCAGCATTTT.

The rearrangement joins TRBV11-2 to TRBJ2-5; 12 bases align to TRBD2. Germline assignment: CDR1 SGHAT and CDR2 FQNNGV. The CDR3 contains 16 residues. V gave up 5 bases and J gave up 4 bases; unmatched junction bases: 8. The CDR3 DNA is TGTGCCAGCAGCGATCAGCCTAGCGGGAGGGGAGAGACCCAGTACTTC. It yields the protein CASSDQPSGRGETQYF.

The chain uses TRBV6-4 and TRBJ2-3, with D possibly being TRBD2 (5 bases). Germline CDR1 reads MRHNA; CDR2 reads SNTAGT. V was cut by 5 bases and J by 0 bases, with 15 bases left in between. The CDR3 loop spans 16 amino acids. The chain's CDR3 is CASSRELRNSTDTQYF. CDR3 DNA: TGTGCCAGCAGTAGGGAGTTGAGGAACAGCACAGATACGCAGTATTTT.

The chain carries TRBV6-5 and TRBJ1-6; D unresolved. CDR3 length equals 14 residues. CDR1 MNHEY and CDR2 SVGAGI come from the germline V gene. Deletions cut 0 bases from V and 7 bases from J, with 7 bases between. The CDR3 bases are TGTGCCAGCAGTTACTCCGTGGGGAATTCACCCCTCCACTTT. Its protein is CASSYSVGNSPLHF.

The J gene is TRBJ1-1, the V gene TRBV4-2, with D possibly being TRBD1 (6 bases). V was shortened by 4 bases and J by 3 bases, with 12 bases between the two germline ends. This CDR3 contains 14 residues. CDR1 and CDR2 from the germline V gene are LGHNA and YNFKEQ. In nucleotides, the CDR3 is TGTGCCAGCAGCCGTCAGGGGTGGGACACTGAAGCTTTCTTT. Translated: CASSRQGWDTEAFF.

CDR3 sequence (DNA): TGTGCCAGCAGTGACCCCTCCGGGGGCAGGGTGGCCCAGTACTTC. Protein sequence: CASSDPSGGRVAQYF. This rearrangement joins TRBV6-4 to TRBJ2-5, with D possibly called TRBD1 or TRBD2 (6 bases each). The CDR3 is 15 residues long. The V and J ends lost 2 bases and 9 bases respectively, with 19 bases between them. The germline V gene has CDR1 MRHNA and CDR2 SNTAGT.

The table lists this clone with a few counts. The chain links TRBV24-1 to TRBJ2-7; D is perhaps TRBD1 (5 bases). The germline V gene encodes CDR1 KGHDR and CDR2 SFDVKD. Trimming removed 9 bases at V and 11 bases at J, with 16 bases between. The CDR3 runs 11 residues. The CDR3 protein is CATRDGAAEYF. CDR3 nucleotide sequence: TGTGCCACCCGCGATGGGGCGGCTGAGTACTTC.

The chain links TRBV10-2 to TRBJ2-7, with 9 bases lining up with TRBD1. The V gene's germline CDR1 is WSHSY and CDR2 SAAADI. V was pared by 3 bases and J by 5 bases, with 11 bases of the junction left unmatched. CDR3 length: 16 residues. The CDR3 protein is CASSDQAGTGSHEQYF. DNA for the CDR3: TGCGCCAGCAGTGACCAGGCAGGGACAGGGTCCCACGAGCAGTACTTC.

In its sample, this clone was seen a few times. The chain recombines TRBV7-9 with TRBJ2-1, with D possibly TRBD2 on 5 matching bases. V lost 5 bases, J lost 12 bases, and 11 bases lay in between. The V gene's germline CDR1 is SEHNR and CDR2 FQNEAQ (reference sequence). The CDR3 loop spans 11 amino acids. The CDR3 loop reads CASSPDWRQFF. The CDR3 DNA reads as TGTGCCAGCAGCCCGGACTGGCGGCAGTTCTTC.

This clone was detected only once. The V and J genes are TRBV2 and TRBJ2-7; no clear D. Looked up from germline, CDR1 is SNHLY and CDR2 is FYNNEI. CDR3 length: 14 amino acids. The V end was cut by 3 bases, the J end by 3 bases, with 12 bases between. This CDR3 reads CASSDSRTDYEQYF. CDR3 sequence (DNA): TGTGCCAGCAGTGATTCCCGGACGGACTACGAGCAGTACTTC. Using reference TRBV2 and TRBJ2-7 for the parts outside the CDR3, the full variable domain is EPEVTQTPSHQVTQMGQEVILRCVPISNHLYFYWYRQILGQKVEFLVSFYNNEISEKSEIFDDQFSVERPDGSNFTLKIRSTKLEDSAMYFCASSDSRTDYEQYFGPGTRLTVT.

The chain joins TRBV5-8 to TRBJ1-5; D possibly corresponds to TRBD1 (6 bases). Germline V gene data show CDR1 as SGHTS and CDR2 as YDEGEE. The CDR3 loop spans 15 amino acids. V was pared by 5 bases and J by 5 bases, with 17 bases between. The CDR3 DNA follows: TGTGCCAGCAGTCGAGAGGGCAGGGGACATCAGCCCCAGCATTTT. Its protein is CASSREGRGHQPQHF.

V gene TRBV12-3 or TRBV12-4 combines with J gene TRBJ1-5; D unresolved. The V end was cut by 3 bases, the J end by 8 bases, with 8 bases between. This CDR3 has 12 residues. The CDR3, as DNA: TGTGCCAGCAGTTTTGTCACGGAGCCCCAGCATTTT. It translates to CASSFVTEPQHF.

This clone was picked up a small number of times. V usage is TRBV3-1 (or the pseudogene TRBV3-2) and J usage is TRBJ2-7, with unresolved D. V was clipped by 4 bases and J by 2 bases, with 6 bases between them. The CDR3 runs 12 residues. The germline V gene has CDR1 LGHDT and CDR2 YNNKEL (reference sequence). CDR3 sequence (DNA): TGTGCCAGCAGCCCGGGTCCCTACGAGCAGTACTTC. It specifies CASSPGPYEQYF.

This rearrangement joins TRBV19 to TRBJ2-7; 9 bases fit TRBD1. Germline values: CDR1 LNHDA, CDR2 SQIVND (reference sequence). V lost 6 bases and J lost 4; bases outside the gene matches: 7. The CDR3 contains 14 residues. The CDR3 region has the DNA TGTGCCAGTAGCGGGGGGACAGGGACTTACGAGCAGTACTTC. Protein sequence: CASSGGTGTYEQYF.

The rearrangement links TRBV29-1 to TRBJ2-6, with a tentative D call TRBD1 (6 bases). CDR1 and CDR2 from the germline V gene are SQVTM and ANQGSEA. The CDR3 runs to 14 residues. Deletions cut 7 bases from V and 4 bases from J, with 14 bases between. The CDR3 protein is CSAQGGAGANVLTF. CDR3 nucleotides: TGCAGCGCCCAAGGGGGAGCGGGGGCCAACGTCCTGACTTTC.

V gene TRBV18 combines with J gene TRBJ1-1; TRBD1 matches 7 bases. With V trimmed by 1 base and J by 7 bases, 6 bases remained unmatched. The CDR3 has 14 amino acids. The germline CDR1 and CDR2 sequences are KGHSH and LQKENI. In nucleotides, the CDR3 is TGTGCCAGCTCACCACTAAAAGGACAGGTTGAAGCTTTCTTT. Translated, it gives CASSPLKGQVEAFF.

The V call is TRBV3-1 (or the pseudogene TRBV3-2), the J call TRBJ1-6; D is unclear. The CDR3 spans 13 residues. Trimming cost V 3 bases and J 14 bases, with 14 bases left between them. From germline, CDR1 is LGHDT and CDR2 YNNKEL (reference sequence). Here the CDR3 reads CASSHLDTPSLHF. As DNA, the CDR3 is TGTGCCAGCAGCCATCTTGACACTCCCTCCCTCCACTTT.

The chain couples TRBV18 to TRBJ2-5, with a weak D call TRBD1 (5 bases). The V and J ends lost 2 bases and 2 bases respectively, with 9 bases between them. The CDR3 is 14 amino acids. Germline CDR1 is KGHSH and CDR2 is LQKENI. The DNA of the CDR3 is TGTGCCAGCTCACCAGGGCAGGGACAAGAGACCCAGTACTTC. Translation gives CASSPGQGQETQYF. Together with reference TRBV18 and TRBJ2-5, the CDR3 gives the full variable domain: NAGVMQNPRHLVRRRGQEARLRCSPMKGHSHVYWYRQLPEEGLKFMVYLQKENIIDESGMPKERFSAEFPKEGPSILRIQQVVRGDSAAYFCASSPGQGQETQYFGPGTRLLVL.

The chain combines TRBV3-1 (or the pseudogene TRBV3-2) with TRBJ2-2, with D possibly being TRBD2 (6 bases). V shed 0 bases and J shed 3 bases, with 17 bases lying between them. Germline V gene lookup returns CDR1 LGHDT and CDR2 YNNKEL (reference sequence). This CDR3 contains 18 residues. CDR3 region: CASSQDLVLAEYTGELFF. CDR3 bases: TGTGCCAGCAGCCAAGATCTAGTACTAGCTGAGTACACCGGGGAGCTGTTTTTT.

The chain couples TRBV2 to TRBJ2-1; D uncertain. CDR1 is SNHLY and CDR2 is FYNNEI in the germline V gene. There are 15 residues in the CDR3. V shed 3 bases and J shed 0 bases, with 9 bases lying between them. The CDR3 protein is CASSEISSSYNEQFF. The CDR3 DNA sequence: TGTGCCAGCAGTGAGATCAGTAGCTCCTACAATGAGCAGTTCTTC. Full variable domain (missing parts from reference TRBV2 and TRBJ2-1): EPEVTQTPSHQVTQMGQEVILRCVPISNHLYFYWYRQILGQKVEFLVSFYNNEISEKSEIFDDQFSVERPDGSNFTLKIRSTKLEDSAMYFCASSEISSSYNEQFFGPGTRLTVL.

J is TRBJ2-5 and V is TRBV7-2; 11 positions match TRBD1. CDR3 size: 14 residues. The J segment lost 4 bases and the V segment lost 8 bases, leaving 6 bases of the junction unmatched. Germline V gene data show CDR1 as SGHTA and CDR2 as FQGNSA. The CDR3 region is CASGTGGYGETQYF. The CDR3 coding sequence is TGTGCCAGCGGGACAGGGGGTTATGGAGAGACCCAGTACTTC. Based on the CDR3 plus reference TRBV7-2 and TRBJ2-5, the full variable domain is GAGVSQSPSNKVTEKGKDVELRCDPISGHTALYWYRQSLGQGLEFLIYFQGNSAPDKSGLPSDRFSAERTGGSVSTLTIQRTQQEDSAVYLCASGTGGYGETQYFGPGTRLLVL.

The CDR3 here is CASSRPGDSGSLSSSYNEQFF. CDR3 coding DNA: TGTGCCAGCAGCCGGCCCGGGGATAGCGGGAGTTTAAGTAGCTCCTACAATGAGCAGTTCTTC. V usage is TRBV6-2 or TRBV6-3 and J usage is TRBJ2-1; TRBD2 aligns across 9 bases. The ends lost 6 bases at V and 0 bases at J; junction bases unmatched: 21. The CDR3 extends over 21 amino acids. Germline V gene data show CDR1 as MNHEY and CDR2 as SVGEGT.

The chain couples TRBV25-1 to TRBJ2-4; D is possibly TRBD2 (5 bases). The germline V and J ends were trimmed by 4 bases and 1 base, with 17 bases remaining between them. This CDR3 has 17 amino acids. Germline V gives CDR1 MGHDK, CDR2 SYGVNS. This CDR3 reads CASSAREGEPAKNIQYF. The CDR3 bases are TGTGCCAGCAGTGCCAGAGAGGGTGAACCTGCCAAAAACATTCAGTACTTC.

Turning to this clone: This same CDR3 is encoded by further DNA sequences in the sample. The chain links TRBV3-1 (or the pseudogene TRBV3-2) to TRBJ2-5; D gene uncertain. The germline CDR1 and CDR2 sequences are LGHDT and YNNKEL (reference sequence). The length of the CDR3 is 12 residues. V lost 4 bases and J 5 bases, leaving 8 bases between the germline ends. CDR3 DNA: TGTGCCAGCAGCCCGCGAGAGGAGACCCAGTACTTC. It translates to CASSPREETQYF.